This TCR beta chain comes out of a study of T cell repertoires in cytomegalovirus infection (dated by TCRdb to the late 2010s). Regarding the study in general: Donor HLA type was relevant to the analysis, as public TCR beta signatures indicated carriage of CMV infection together with the matching HLA type.

This clonotype occurred many times. Which antigen it targets is not known. Base qualities are not recorded, but no much larger clone differs from it by a single base. Paper-wide results and their limitations: The ex vivo response was dominated by HLA-C-restricted CMV-specific TCR beta clonotypes, which also provided the single most frequent clonotype in two of eight donors. Cumulative frequency of public TCR beta family members discriminated carriers of CMV infection plus the relevant HLA type in this cohort and an independent roughly 350-donor cohort.

V is trimmed back by 6 bases and J by 2 bases, and the junction contains 10 bases that no gene match accounts for. Taken from the germline V gene, the CDR1 and CDR2 loops are MDHEN and SYDVKM. The CDR3 has 18 amino acids, counting the end cysteine and phenylalanine. Only the CDR3 portion is preserved as DNA: 54 bases, with reading frame beginning at the first base. TCRdb names Illumina HiSeq 1500 as the instrument used. TCRdb reprocessing: public reads trimmed at Q25 with fastp, clones called with MiXCR, in-frame beta chains kept. All rows with the same CDR3 protein become a single entry with the most common DNA and genes. The sample includes 450,000 to 550,000 distinct CDR3 sequences, with approximately 15% observed a single time. The leading ten clones occupy about 24% of the sample.

Specimen: CD8+ T cells from PBMCs. The receptor comes from a human donor in good health (CMV status not recorded). Some clones in this sample may be carry-over from other donors' samples. The receptor chain draws on TRBV28 and TRBJ2-5; TRBD2 aligns with 15 central bases. CDR3 sequence: CASSPEGLAGGSQETQYF. DNA sequence: TGTGCCAGCAGCCCCGAAGGACTAGCGGGGGGGAGTCAAGAGACCCAGTACTTC.